This TCR beta chain was found in a study of blood T cell repertoires in COVID-19. For the study at large: Material from acute and convalescent COVID-19 was sourced from the United States, Italy and Spain. PBMCs, B-cell-depleted T cells, or T cells provided the cDNA or gDNA that made up the material.

Authors' analysis steps: Estimated nucleated cell counts came from reference gene primer amplification. TCRdb's copy holds only in-frame clones and misses some; the assay was immunoSEQ multiplex PCR. The V and J calls and clone size were taken over from that table, and D and trimming were inferred from the DNA. The repertoire has around 65,000 clones, roughly four fifths of them found once; the top ten carry approximately 6.4%. Per the germline V gene, CDR1 is SGHNT and CDR2 is YYREEE (reference sequence). This CDR3 spans 15 amino acids. V was shortened by 6 bases and J by 5 bases, with 19 bases between the two germline ends.

The receptor's source is a woman between 50 and 59 years old with active or convalescent COVID-19. The chain joins TRBV5-4 to TRBJ2-3; D is perhaps TRBD2 (7 bases). Specimen: peripheral blood. CDR3 nucleotide sequence: TGTGCCAGCACCCCGAGGGGGGGCTTGGGAGATACGCAGTATTTT. It codes for CASTPRGGLGDTQYF.